These T cell receptor beta chains were read from a single sample in a study of long-term antiretroviral therapy in people with HIV. Assay: immunoSEQ multiplex PCR; the TCRdb copy retains only in-frame clones and omits some. The sample yields some 29,000 clones, approximately 90% seen once. The sample consisted of unsorted PBMCs, taken 3.2 years before starting antiretroviral therapy. These receptors all stem from a man aged 45-60 years with HIV. The conserved cysteine and the conserved F or W are not part of the CDR3 here. The order of the fields is V gene, J gene, clone size, CDR3 protein. Where a row states a size, it is once, few, many or the class of an expanded clone; other rows omit it.

>TRBV18|TRBJ2-1|NA
ASSPSLPAYNEQF
>TRBV27|TRBJ1-5|NA
ASSLSRGGQPQH
>TRBV6-5|TRBJ1-6|NA
ASRTGANNSPLH
>TRBV5-1|TRBJ1-2|NA
ASSDLRRGQGYYGYT
>TRBV18|TRBJ2-2|NA
ASSPETGGPEIGELF
>TRBV9|TRBJ2-7|few
ASSRETTYEQY
>TRBV7-2|TRBJ2-3|once
ASSTGTSATQY
>TRBV30|TRBJ1-1|NA
AWSGSRLLVNTEAF
>TRBV2|TRBJ2-2|NA
ASRGQGRDGELF
>TRBV7-2|TRBJ1-1|NA
ASSIRQGTEAF
>TRBV5-1|TRBJ2-1|NA
ASSLNPELVDEQF
>TRBV5-1|TRBJ2-5|few
ASSLVPDQMSQY
>TRBV5-4|TRBJ1-3|NA
ASSLPLSDGNTIY
>TRBV30|TRBJ1-1|NA
AWNVYQNTEAF
>TRBV7-9|TRBJ1-2|NA
ASSSREGGNYGYT
>TRBV7-2|TRBJ2-7|once
ASSLSARGDLYEQY
>TRBV2|TRBJ1-4|NA
ASLDRGGMTGLF
>TRBV28|TRBJ1-2|once
ASREGAGGYT
>TRBV2|TRBJ1-5|NA
ASSEGRQPQH
>TRBV5-4|TRBJ2-1|NA
ASSQRLVEQF
>TRBV7-2|TRBJ2-7|NA
ASSFDRGPEEQY
>TRBV9|TRBJ2-7|few
ASGREAGVTVQY
>TRBV7-2|TRBJ2-2|NA
ASSFKHLALGTGELF
>TRBV5-4|TRBJ2-7|once
ASSLGSGAYEQY
>TRBV5-6|TRBJ2-5|NA
ASTDRAGETQY
>TRBV27|TRBJ2-7|NA
ASSLRDRGRPYEQY
>TRBV9|TRBJ2-1|NA
ASSPAGPRNEQF
>TRBV10-1|TRBJ2-3|NA
ASSLTLGGSDTQY
>TRBV5-1|TRBJ1-6|NA
ASSFITGLDSPLH
>TRBV5-1|TRBJ2-1|NA
ASSTQPGLAVSYNEQF
>TRBV5-4|TRBJ1-1|NA
ASSLFARTGESAF
>TRBV25-1|TRBJ1-2|NA
ASSESTGGYGYT
>TRBV10-3|TRBJ2-1|once
AIRPGLAEYNEQF
>TRBV11-2|TRBJ2-7|once
ASSPRDFYEQY
>TRBV28|TRBJ1-1|NA
ASSLGQMNTEAF
>TRBV4-3|TRBJ2-5|NA
ASSRGTGGEQETQY
>TRBV5-6|TRBJ2-7|NA
ASGSRGSSYEQY
>TRBV7-9|TRBJ2-5|NA
ASSLTPPGPGQETQY
>TRBV9|TRBJ1-1|NA
ASSVKGTRGTEAF
>TRBV28|TRBJ2-3|NA
ASSWGLAGPADTQY
>TRBV6-6|TRBJ1-1|NA
ASSYSGQRNTEAF
>TRBV2|TRBJ2-3|once
ASRGGSDTQY
>TRBV7-2|TRBJ2-1|NA
ASGPPGSYNEQF
>TRBV30|TRBJ1-3|NA
AWSVAGLRNTIY
>TRBV10-3|TRBJ2-3|NA
AISATSGGADTQY
>TRBV5-4|TRBJ2-5|NA
ASTDRGGKETQY
>TRBV18|TRBJ1-2|NA
ASSPYGGDYGYT
>TRBV30|TRBJ1-3|NA
AWSKGSGNTIY
>TRBV5-1|TRBJ2-7|NA
ASSQGTSGYEQY
>TRBV5-1|TRBJ1-1|NA
ASSLGLLNTEAF
>TRBV5-1|TRBJ2-7|NA
ASSSNPWTVLTYEQY
>TRBV2|TRBJ2-3|once
ASSESSGTTDTQY
>TRBV18|TRBJ1-2|NA
ASSPPGLPNYGYT